Following are 23 T cell receptor beta chains from one sample sequenced in a study of T cell changes during pregnancy in multiple sclerosis. Data came from immunoSEQ multiplex PCR; TCRdb stores just in-frame clones and leaves some out. In the table there are fewer than 55,000 clones, around 87% of which are singletons. This specimen was peripheral blood, taken after pregnancy. These receptors were obtained from a female donor in good health, enrolled as a control in a pregnancy study.

The chain joins TRBV9 to TRBJ1-2, with a possible D match to TRBD1 (6 bases). The CDR3 sequence is 15 residues long. V gave up 1 base and J gave up 4 bases, with 14 bases separating them. Germline V gene data show CDR1 as SGDLS and CDR2 as YYNGEE. CDR3 sequence: CASSVWGDRFYGYTF. DNA for the CDR3: TGTGCCAGCAGCGTATGGGGCGACAGGTTCTATGGCTACACCTTC.

This chain joins TRBV6-5 and TRBJ2-3; D gene uncertain. V lost 8 bases and J 6 bases, leaving 9 bases between the germline ends. Looked up from germline, CDR1 is MNHEY and CDR2 is SVGAGI. The CDR3 has 11 residues. The CDR3, as DNA: TGTGCCAGCGCCTCGGTGGATACGCAGTATTTT. This translates into CASASVDTQYF.

The chain combines TRBV6-4 with TRBJ2-2; D might be TRBD1 (6 bases). V lost 4 bases and J lost 5, with 11 bases in between. Germline CDR1 and CDR2: MRHNA and SNTAGT. This CDR3 has 14 residues. CDR3 region: CASSVQGWTGELFF. The CDR3 nucleotides read TGTGCCAGCAGTGTCCAGGGGTGGACCGGGGAGCTGTTTTTT.

This clone appeared a single time. CDR3 nucleotide sequence: TGTGCTAGTGGTCACGACAGTAGCAATCAGCCCCAGCATTTT. Translating gives CASGHDSSNQPQHF. This chain uses TRBV12-5 with TRBJ1-5; D possibly corresponds to TRBD1 (5 bases). CDR1 is LGHNT and CDR2 is FRNRAP in the germline V gene. The CDR3 runs to 14 residues. Trimming removed 5 bases at V and 0 bases at J, with 8 bases between.

The rearrangement uses TRBV6-6 and TRBJ1-2, with 7 nucleotides matching TRBD1. Looked up from germline, CDR1 is MNHNY and CDR2 is SVGAGI (reference sequence). Trimming removed 6 bases from V and 4 bases from J; junction bases left unmatched: 11. The CDR3 is 15 residues long. The CDR3 region has the DNA TGTGCCAGCAGAAACGGACAGGCGATTTCCTATGGCTACACCTTC. This gives the protein CASRNGQAISYGYTF.

CDR3 sequence reads: CASRSKAGTEAFF. DNA of the CDR3: TGCGCCAGCAGGAGCAAGGCGGGCACTGAAGCTTTCTTT. The rearrangement joins TRBV10-1 to TRBJ1-1; no definite D call. CDR3 length: 13 residues. The V end lost 6 bases, the J end lost 4 bases, and 12 bases lay between the germline ends. CDR1 WNHNN and CDR2 SYGVQD come from the germline V gene (reference sequence).

The chain combines TRBV6-1 with TRBJ2-1, with TRBD2 identical over 10 bases. The germline V gene has CDR1 MNHNS and CDR2 SASEGT. V dropped 2 bases and J dropped 7; count of bases not matched to a gene: 5. The CDR3 spans 15 residues. CDR3 DNA sequence: TGTGCCAGCAGTGAAACAGCGGGAGGGGGGAATGAGCAGTTCTTC. This encodes CASSETAGGGNEQFF.

The genes are TRBV4-1 and TRBJ2-7, with 8 bases aligning to TRBD1. V trimming: 1 base; J trimming: 2 bases; junction bases outside the gene matches: 7. CDR1 and CDR2 (germline): MGHRA, YSYEKL. The CDR3 has 16 amino acids. The CDR3 sequence is CASSQASDRVTYEQYF. CDR3 coding DNA: TGCGCCAGCAGCCAAGCATCGGACAGGGTTACCTACGAGCAGTACTTC.

V is TRBV6-5 and J is TRBJ1-1; tentatively, D is TRBD1 (6 bases). The CDR3 loop spans 16 amino acids. Germline-derived CDR1 and CDR2 are MNHEY and SVGAGI. The V and J ends lost 0 bases and 1 base respectively, with 12 bases between them. DNA for the CDR3: TGTGCCAGCAGTTACTCTTTAGACAGGTGGAACACTGAAGCTTTCTTT. Translation gives CASSYSLDRWNTEAFF.

The rearrangement links TRBV7-2 to TRBJ2-3, with TRBD1 identical over 9 bases. This CDR3 is 16 amino acids long. With 7 bases clipped from V and 1 base from J, the junction kept 9 bases outside the gene matches. Germline CDR1 is SGHTA and CDR2 is FQGNSA. This CDR3 reads CASIDRGDRGTDTQYF. The CDR3, as DNA: TGTGCCAGCATCGACAGGGGGGATCGAGGCACAGATACGCAGTATTTT. Using reference TRBV7-2 and TRBJ2-3 for the parts outside the CDR3, the full variable domain is GAGVSQSPSNKVTEKGKDVELRCDPISGHTALYWYRQSLGQGLEFLIYFQGNSAPDKSGLPSDRFSAERTGGSVSTLTIQRTQQEDSAVYLCASIDRGDRGTDTQYFGPGTRLTVL.

This chain connects TRBV7-2 to TRBJ2-3; the match to TRBD2 covers 12 bases. This CDR3 has 14 residues. The V and J ends lost 11 bases and 5 bases, in that order; junction bases with no gene match: 8. Germline assignment: CDR1 SGHTA and CDR2 FQGNSA. The CDR3 sequence: CAGALAGGIDTQYF. The CDR3 DNA reads as TGTGCCGGAGCACTAGCGGGGGGTATAGATACGCAGTATTTT.

The chain employs TRBV2 and TRBJ2-6, with TRBD1 matching 7 bases. The CDR3 consists of 19 residues. V lost 6 bases to trimming and J lost 0 bases; unmatched junction nucleotides: 14. Germline V gene data show CDR1 as SNHLY and CDR2 as FYNNEI. The CDR3 loop is CASSYEFGTEDSGANVLTF. In DNA, the CDR3 is TGTGCCAGCAGCTACGAGTTCGGGACAGAAGACTCTGGGGCCAACGTCCTGACTTTC.

The rearrangement uses TRBV7-9 and TRBJ1-2; D ambiguous. The CDR3 totals 13 residues. Germline V gives CDR1 SEHNR, CDR2 FQNEAQ (reference sequence). The V gene lost 1 base and the J gene lost 6 bases, with 9 bases spanning the gap. In DNA form, the CDR3 reads TGTGCCAGCAGCTTAGATAGTGGTGATGGCTACACCTTC. Its protein product is CASSLDSGDGYTF.

This clone was seen a few times. The V gene is TRBV4-3, the J gene TRBJ2-1; 13 nucleotides agree with TRBD2. The CDR3 is made up of 17 amino acids. Germline trimming cut 1 base from V and 4 bases from J; bases unmatched to any gene: 4. CDR1 and CDR2 (germline): LGHNA, YSLEER. In nucleotides, the CDR3 is TGCGCCAGCAGCCAAGGAACTAGCGGGGGGGGATACAATGAGCAGTTCTTC. Translation gives CASSQGTSGGGYNEQFF.

The rearrangement uses TRBV19 and TRBJ1-2; D gene uncertain. Germline loops: CDR1 LNHDA, CDR2 SQIVND (reference sequence). V was trimmed by 5 bases and J by 3 bases, leaving 10 bases between them. This CDR3 region has 13 residues. CDR3 residues: CASSLLTDYGYTF. CDR3 DNA sequence: TGTGCCAGTAGTCTTTTAACAGACTATGGCTACACCTTC.

The V and J genes are TRBV25-1 and TRBJ2-4, with TRBD2 as a possible D gene (7 bases). Germline-derived CDR1 and CDR2 are MGHDK and SYGVNS. The CDR3 consists of 13 residues. The V and J ends lost 10 bases and 8 bases respectively, with 18 bases between them. CDR3 region: CAIKGGTLDIQYF. In nucleotides, the CDR3 is TGTGCCATCAAGGGGGGGACCCTTGACATTCAGTACTTC.

The rearrangement uses TRBV7-9 and TRBJ2-5; TRBD2 aligns across 8 bases. The trim removed 5 bases at V and 4 bases at J, leaving 9 bases unmatched. The CDR3 sequence is 15 residues long. Germline assignment: CDR1 SEHNR and CDR2 FQNEAQ (reference sequence). The CDR3 DNA reads as TGTGCCAGCAGCCCCACGGCGGGGGGCGGAGAGACCCAGTACTTC. This gives the protein CASSPTAGGGETQYF.

This clone was seen ten or more times. The V and J genes are TRBV6-4 and TRBJ2-1, with 9 bases fitting TRBD2. The CDR3 covers 14 residues. Germline lookup yields CDR1 MRHNA and CDR2 SNTAGT. J lost 7 bases, V lost 4 bases, and 5 bases had no gene match. CDR3 nucleotides: TGTGCCAGCAGTGTAACCAGCGGGGGGAATGAGCAGTTCTTC. Its protein product is CASSVTSGGNEQFF.

This chain links TRBV7-6 with TRBJ1-2, with D tentatively TRBD1 (5 bases). The CDR3 is made up of 16 amino acids. CDR1 is SGHVS, CDR2 FNYEAQ, per germline. Trimming removed 5 bases at V and 5 bases at J, with 21 bases between. The CDR3 DNA reads TGTGCCAGCAGCCCGGGGGAGGGGAGGGAAGGGTATGGCTACACCTTC. It translates to CASSPGEGREGYGYTF.

This chain joins TRBV29-1 and TRBJ1-2; TRBD1 aligns across 7 bases. The CDR3 covers 14 residues. The germline CDR1 and CDR2 sequences are SQVTM and ANQGSEA. Losses at the gene ends were 5 bases for V and 3 bases for J; bases not matched to a gene: 9. Here the CDR3 DNA reads TGCAGCGTTCTCGAACAGGGGCAGTACTATGGCTACACCTTC. As protein: CSVLEQGQYYGYTF.

This clone was detected once. This rearrangement joins TRBV15 to TRBJ2-7; 9 nucleotides agree with TRBD2. Germline CDR1 is LNHNV and CDR2 is YYDKDF (reference sequence). CDR3 size: 20 residues. With V trimmed by 5 bases and J by 0 bases, 20 bases remained unmatched. CDR3 sequence (DNA): TGTGCCACCAGCCCCTACCCACCCCTGGCTAGCGGGGCCCCCTCCTACGAGCAGTACTTC. Translated, it gives CATSPYPPLASGAPSYEQYF.

The chain recombines TRBV9 with TRBJ2-7; a possible D gene is TRBD2 (5 bases). The CDR3 is 14 amino acids. Germline CDR1 SGDLS, CDR2 YYNGEE. The CDR3 sequence is CSPAVNGVQDEQYF. CDR3 in DNA: TGTTCGCCAGCAGTTAACGGGGTTCAAGACGAGCAGTACTTC. The whole variable domain, filled in from reference TRBV9 and TRBJ2-7, reads DSGVTQTPKHLITATGQRVTLRCSPRSGDLSVYWYQQSLDQGLQFLIQYYNGEERAKGNILERFSAQQFPDLHSELNLSSLELGDSALYFCSPAVNGVQDEQYFGPGTRLTVT.

The V gene is TRBV4-3, the J gene TRBJ2-1; 10 bases line up with TRBD1. This CDR3 contains 16 residues. Germline V lookup: CDR1 LGHNA, CDR2 YSLEER. The J segment lost 7 bases and the V segment lost 0 bases, leaving 6 bases of the junction unmatched. The CDR3 nucleotides read TGCGCCAGCAGCCAAGATGACAGGGGGCCGGGAAATGAGCAGTTCTTC. It is translated as CASSQDDRGPGNEQFF.